The clone carrying this T cell receptor (beta chain) was picked up one time. Using immunoSEQ multiplex PCR, the repertoire was profiled, and TCRdb retains in-frame clones only, with some absent. Of about 110,000 clones in the sample, 92% were seen once. The sample comes from a study of T cell responses to AZD1222 COVID-19 vaccine. This CDR3 has 17 amino acids. The germline V gene has CDR1 SGHDT and CDR2 YYEEEE. The ends were cut back, 0 bases at V and 4 bases at J, with 14 bases in the middle. This chain joins TRBV5-6 and TRBJ1-6; the D is unclear. The receptor comes from an adult who received the AZD1222 COVID-19 vaccine. Sequenced here: peripheral blood, sampled 28 days after the second AZD1222 dose. CDR3 sequence: CASSLGAREIYNSPLHF. The CDR3 nucleotides read TGTGCCAGCAGCTTGGGCGCTAGGGAGATTTATAATTCACCCCTCCACTTT. Using reference TRBV5-6 and TRBJ1-6 for the parts outside the CDR3, the full variable domain is DAGVTQSPTHLIKTRGQQVTLRCSPKSGHDTVSWYQQALGQGPQFIFQYYEEEERQRGNFPDRFSGHQFPNYSSELNVNALLLGDSALYLCASSLGAREIYNSPLHFGNGTRLTVT.